This TCR beta chain was retrieved from a study of cytomegalovirus exposure and HLA in healthy donors (dated by TCRdb to about 2017). As for the study more broadly: An earlier analysis of roughly 500 of the donors reported 276 Gb of sequence data and 117 million unique TCR beta sequences from 190 million or so T cells. In a later analysis, previously published TCR beta repertoires from 666 donors were re-analyzed and high-resolution HLA genotyping was added so that TCR occurrence patterns could be studied. An early release covering 550 to 700 HLA-typed donors comprised about 290 gigabases of sequencing data and approximately 85 million unique TCR sequences. Rather than using new phenotypic data, the later analysis identified candidate immune exposures from TCR beta sequences and from how often those sequences occurred across donors. The study aimed to test whether cataloging public T cell receptors could reveal signatures of past pathogen exposure. A separate validation cohort of over 95 different subjects was used in addition to the approximately 640-subject first cohort. High-throughput TCR immunosequencing, statistical association of individual TCRs with disease status, and machine learning were combined to predict cytomegalovirus infection status. Alongside the repertoire data, information on donor age, sex, ethnicity and CMV serostatus was compiled. Using immunosequencing, the study profiled T cell repertoires from roughly 650 subjects and related those repertoires to cytomegalovirus serostatus. Roughly 5 DR-DQ haplotypes were handled as single units for association and clustering, since linkage in the cohort was strong. Every discovery cohort repertoire had been produced on one sequencing platform. HLA typing included class I and class II loci at four-digit resolution. Among about 400 genotyped donors of the cohort, an average of about 220,000 unique TCR beta nucleotide sequences was sequenced per donor, of which roughly 18% were non-productive. In a later genetic analysis, genome-wide SNP genotypes for about 55% of the roughly 700 donors were used, and that subset was treated as a discovery cohort. Typing coverage differed by locus: A, B, C, DRB1 and DQB1 were typed in roughly 629-640 donors, DQA1 in about 560, DPA1 in roughly 590, and DPB1 in around 440. An earlier analysis of 587 of the donors used high-throughput TCR beta sequencing to judge whether each TCR beta V gene segment behaved as functional or pseudogenic. The genetic ancestry cluster associated with self-reported Caucasian donors included 65% to 90% of the 398 genotyped donors. The research as a whole found: While some public TCRs were present in many individuals, most TCR sequences turned up only very rarely across donors. Immune exposure information for the cohort was limited to CMV serostatus. A later analysis found that most CMV-associated TCR beta chains appeared HLA-restricted, with HLA associations seemingly driven largely by CMV exposure. A group of highly shared sequence variants was considered likely to be a technical artifact of the sequencing pipeline. In a later genetic analysis, fewer N-insertions in productive TCRs were reported among donors in an Asian-associated ancestry cluster than the roughly 700-donor mean. In vitro tests confirmed that a few of the cytomegalovirus-associated TCR beta chains recognize cytomegalovirus antigens. The authors suggested that the approach could potentially be extended to other disease states and immunological phenotypes. An association between a missense DCLRE1C variant and V-gene and J-gene trimming of TCR beta chains was found in a later genetic analysis and replicated in an independent cohort. Correlated functional status among segregating V segments might be attributable to linkage disequilibrium, but an unknown experimental factor could not be ruled out. A later analysis found that HLA-associated TCR beta chains were more clonally expanded and had lower generation probabilities than equally common non-associated chains. According to a later analysis, TCR association rates differed among HLA loci, with DRB1 alleles showing the most associated TCRs and HLA-C alleles showing the fewest. Only TCR beta chains were sequenced in this cohort, and the absence of alpha or paired-chain data limited detectable features. Some IMGT-functional V segments, including TRBV6-2 and TRBV6-3, could not be distinguished by the 87-base-pair reads and were therefore excluded. A total of about 150 TCR beta chains were listed by the study as associated with cytomegalovirus. Several of the top co-occurrence clusters appeared to be linked to parvovirus B19, influenza, CMV and Epstein-Barr virus, according to a later analysis. Because HLA typing was missing for some donors at each locus, association tests included only the typed subset. Assigning TCR associations to individual alleles was difficult when HLA alleles, especially DR and DQ, strongly co-occurred. The presence/absence analyses assumed that sequencing depth was roughly uniform across donors, and that assumption may not be true. Because counts were too low, seventeen rarely observed V segments, including chromosome 9 orphons, were excluded from the earlier analysis of several hundred of the donors. Broadly in line with IMGT annotations, most TCR beta V segments showed up in productive rearrangements about 87% or about 30% of the time in an earlier analysis of around 550 of the donors. At a false discovery rate of 0.05, a later analysis linked 16,951 TCR beta sequences to specific HLA alleles. In both the original and validation cohorts, the classifier was reported to diagnose cytomegalovirus status with high specificity and sensitivity. A further reported finding was that TCR beta sequences accurately predicted the HLA-A and HLA-B alleles for most subjects in the first cohort.

The library was prepared using the immunoSEQ multiplex PCR assay. A mixture of 60 forward primers for TCR Vbeta segments and 13 reverse primers for TCR Jbeta segments was used in the multiplex PCR. A multiplex PCR assay on genomic DNA amplified the CDR3 region of rearranged TCR beta genes. On the Illumina HiSeq System, the amplified TCR beta libraries were sequenced as 87-base-pair reads. Per the source publication's procedure: A later analysis counted approximately 74 million unique TCR beta chains across the 700 or so repertoires, and 10 million to 12 million of these chains were shared by at least two donors. To remove PCR and sequencing errors, raw reads were error-corrected and collapsed into unique sequences using a nearest-neighbor algorithm that merged closely related sequences. V, D and J gene segments were assigned by aligning CDR3 sequences to IMGT reference sequences. Each retained sequence needed at least a six-nucleotide match to both a V gene segment and a J gene segment. Rearrangements were called productive when the CDR3 lacked stop codons and stayed in frame with V and J; all others were non-productive. Following IMGT convention, CDR3 was defined as the stretch from the second conserved V-encoded cysteine to the conserved J-encoded phenylalanine. The earlier analysis of a few hundred of the donors excluded any sequence lacking an unambiguous match to a single V gene segment. An earlier analysis of over 450 of the donors classified V segments as functional when productive rearrangements were above 56.7% and as segregating when the standard deviation between donors was above 5%. To diagnose cytomegalovirus status from the catalog of TCR beta chain sequences, a statistical classification framework was built. A later analysis assigned V and J genes by comparing TCR nucleotide sequences with IMGT/GENE-DB human TR gene sequences. In a later analysis, CDR3 sequences and most-parsimonious VDJ recombination scenarios were assigned using the TCRdist pipeline. A later analysis defined each TCR beta chain by its CDR3 amino acid sequence plus V-gene family, and excluded reads lacking a unique V-gene family. As a way to deal with suspected cross-contamination and a sequencing artifact, a later analysis dropped 450 to 700 nucleotide sequences that were highly shared and had low generation probability. In a later analysis, a clonal expansion index was calculated for each public chain from normalized within-repertoire ranks of inferred template counts. Generation probabilities in a later analysis came from a VDJ recombination model fitted to out-of-frame rearrangements, and those results were checked against IGoR. In a later analysis, TCR-TCR, TCR-HLA and TCR-CMV co-occurrence was scored with hypergeometric tests, and a repertoire-size bias correction was applied to TCR pairs. A later analysis estimated false discovery rates by permuting HLA or CMV assignments 20 times. A later analysis grouped co-occurring TCRs with DBSCAN, adding TCRdist sequence similarity when clustering within HLA-allele-positive subsets. Co-occurrence clustering excluded repertoires with fewer than 30,000 or more than 120,000 public chains, plus five with anomalous nucleotide sharing. The source is immuneACCESS, and TCRdb retained only in-frame sequences with V and J called. Part of the clones is not carried over; for the studies checked, unresolved V genes explain less than half of this, and the remainder is unexplained. V and J calls and clone size are copied from that table; D and trimming were computed from the DNA. This sample gives about 140,000 clones in total; 75% of them show up just once. Over 3% of the sample is held by the ten biggest clonotypes.

With respect to this clone: Its antigen specificity is not known. Base qualities are not recorded, but no much larger clone differs from it by a single base.

The germline V gene supplies CDR1 MGHRA and CDR2 YSYEKL. V is trimmed back by 0 bases and J by 2 bases, and the junction contains 6 bases that no gene match accounts for. Spanning cysteine to phenylalanine, the CDR3 consists of 18 amino acids. The kept DNA is CDR3 alone, 54 bases in frame from the first base. The cohort was made up of 666 healthy bone marrow donors. Cohort members were all nominally healthy when sampled, although unrecorded immune exposures were likely present. The donor tested CMV seronegative and was one of the 352 seronegative cohort members. Each donor provided a peripheral blood sample, and peripheral blood mononuclear cells were used for TCR beta sequencing. The Qiagen DNeasy Blood Extraction Kit was used to extract genomic DNA from the blood cell samples.

The specimen was PBMCs. The sequence joins TRBV4-1 to TRBJ2-2, and 10 junction bases match TRBD2. The sequence was obtained from a man in his forties in good health and CMV-seronegative. The CDR3 protein: CASSQEPLAGANTGELFF. The nucleotide sequence is given as TGCGCCAGCAGCCAAGAGCCCCTAGCGGGGGCTAACACCGGGGAGCTGTTTTTT.